The table lists the clone carrying this T cell receptor beta chain with a few counts. Its target is unknown. This sample is part of a study of beta chain features in type 1 diabetes. General study results and limits: Individuals with type 1 diabetes displayed fewer insertions and more deletions at VDJ junctions. These data did not resolve whether HLA type affects TCRB rearrangement. TCRB CDR3s from Type 1 diabetes patients were moderately but significantly shorter in all four CD4+ subsets. Naive, central memory and Treg TCRB repertoires appeared more alike in patients than in healthy donors.

V gave up 5 bases and J gave up 1 base, with 11 bases separating them. Germline V lookup: CDR1 PRHDT, CDR2 FYEKMQ (reference sequence). This CDR3 region has 14 residues. cDNA synthesis used the whole RNA isolate, giving expressed TCRB sequences. Generated by immunoSEQ multiplex PCR, the TCRdb table keeps only in-frame clones and is missing some. This sample has 200,000 to 300,000 clones, with approximately 10% found just once. The sequence came from a man aged 25 to 40 with type 1 diabetes. Source material: naive CD4+ T cells from blood. V usage is TRBV13 and J usage is TRBJ1-1, with a weak D call TRBD1 (6 bases). CDR3 amino acids: CASSEEDRNTEAFF. The CDR3 DNA follows: TGTGCCAGCAGCGAAGAGGACAGGAACACTGAAGCTTTCTTT.